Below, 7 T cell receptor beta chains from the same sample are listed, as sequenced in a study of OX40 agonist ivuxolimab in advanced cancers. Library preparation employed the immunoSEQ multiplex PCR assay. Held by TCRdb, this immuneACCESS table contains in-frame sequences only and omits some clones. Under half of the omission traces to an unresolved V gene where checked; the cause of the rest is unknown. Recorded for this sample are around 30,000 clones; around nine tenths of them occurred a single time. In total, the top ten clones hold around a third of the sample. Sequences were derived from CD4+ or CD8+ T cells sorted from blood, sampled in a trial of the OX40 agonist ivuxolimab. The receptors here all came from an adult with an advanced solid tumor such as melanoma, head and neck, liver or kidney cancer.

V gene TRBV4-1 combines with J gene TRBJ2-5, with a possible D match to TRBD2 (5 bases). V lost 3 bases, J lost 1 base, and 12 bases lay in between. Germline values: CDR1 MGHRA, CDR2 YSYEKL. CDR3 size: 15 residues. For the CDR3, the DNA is TGCGCCAGCAGCCAGGTTAGCGAACGCCAAGAGACCCAGTACTTC. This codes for CASSQVSERQETQYF.

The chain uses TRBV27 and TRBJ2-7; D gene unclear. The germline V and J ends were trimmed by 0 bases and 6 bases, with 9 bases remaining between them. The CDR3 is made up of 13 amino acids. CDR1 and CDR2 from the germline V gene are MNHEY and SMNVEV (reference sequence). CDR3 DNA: TGTGCCAGCAGTTTATCGTCAGGTCGCGAGCAGTACTTC. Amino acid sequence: CASSLSSGREQYF.

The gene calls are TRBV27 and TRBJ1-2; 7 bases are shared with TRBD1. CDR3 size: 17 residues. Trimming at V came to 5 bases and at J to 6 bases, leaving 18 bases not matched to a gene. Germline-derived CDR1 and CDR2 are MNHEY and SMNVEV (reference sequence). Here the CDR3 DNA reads TGTGCCAGCAGTACCTTAGGGGGCGGGGGGCGCATCAATGGCTACACCTTC. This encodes CASSTLGGGGRINGYTF.

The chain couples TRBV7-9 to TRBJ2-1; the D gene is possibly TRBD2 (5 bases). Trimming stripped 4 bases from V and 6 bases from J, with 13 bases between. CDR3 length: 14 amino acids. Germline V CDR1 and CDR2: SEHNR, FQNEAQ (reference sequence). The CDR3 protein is CASSSARTLNEQFF. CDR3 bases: TGTGCCAGCAGCTCTGCGCGGACTCTCAATGAGCAGTTCTTC.

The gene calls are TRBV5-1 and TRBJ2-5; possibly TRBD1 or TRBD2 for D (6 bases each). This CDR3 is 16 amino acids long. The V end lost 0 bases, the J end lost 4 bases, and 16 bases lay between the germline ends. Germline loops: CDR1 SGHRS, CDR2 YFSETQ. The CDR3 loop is CASSLDPGARSETQYF. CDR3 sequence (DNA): TGCGCCAGCAGCTTGGACCCGGGGGCTCGGTCAGAGACCCAGTACTTC. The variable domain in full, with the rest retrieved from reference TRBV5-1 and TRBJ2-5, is KAGVTQTPRYLIKTRGQQVTLSCSPISGHRSVSWYQQTPGQGLQFLFEYFSETQRNKGNFPGRFSGRQFSNSRSEMNVSTLELGDSALYLCASSLDPGARSETQYFGPGTRLLVL.

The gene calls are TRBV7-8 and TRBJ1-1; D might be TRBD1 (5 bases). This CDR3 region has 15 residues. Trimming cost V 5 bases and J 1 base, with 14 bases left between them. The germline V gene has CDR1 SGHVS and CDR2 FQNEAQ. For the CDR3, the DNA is TGTGCCAGCAGCCCCCGACCCGGACAGAACACTGAAGCTTTCTTT. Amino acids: CASSPRPGQNTEAFF. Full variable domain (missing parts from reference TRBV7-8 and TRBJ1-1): GAGVSQSPRYKVAKRGQDVALRCDPISGHVSLFWYQQALGQGPEFLTYFQNEAQLDKSGLPSDRFFAERPEGSVSTLKIQRTQQEDSAVYLCASSPRPGQNTEAFFGQGTRLTVV.

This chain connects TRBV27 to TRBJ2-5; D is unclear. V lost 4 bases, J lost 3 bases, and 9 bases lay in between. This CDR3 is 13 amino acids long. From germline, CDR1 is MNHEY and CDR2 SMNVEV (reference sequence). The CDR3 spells CASSSNYKETQYF. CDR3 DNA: TGTGCCAGCAGTTCAAATTATAAAGAGACCCAGTACTTC.